The 5 T cell receptor beta chains presented below share a single source sample, sequenced in a study of chronic HIV infection and antiretroviral therapy. A single record per CDR3 protein comes from TCRdb applying MiXCR to the 5' RACE reads. The sample lists around 31,000 distinct CDR3 sequences, 7% to 10% seen once, with 2% to 2.5% in the top ten. Sequencing used peripheral blood. Source of these receptors: an adult who had HIV and had not received antiretroviral therapy, or was an uninfected healthy control (not recorded which).

This clonotype has at least ten counts. CDR3 region: CSASELAGDEQYF. The CDR3 nucleotides are TGCAGTGCTAGTGAACTAGCGGGAGATGAGCAGTACTTC. The J gene is TRBJ2-7, the V gene TRBV20-1, with 11 bases fitting TRBD2. The CDR3 consists of 13 residues. V dropped 3 bases and J dropped 7; count of bases not matched to a gene: 5. Per germline, CDR1 DFQATT and CDR2 SNEGSKA (reference sequence).

This clonotype was seen only a few times. The chain is built from TRBV25-1 and TRBJ2-1; TRBD1 aligns across 9 bases. Looked up from germline, CDR1 is MGHDK and CDR2 is SYGVNS. The V gene end was trimmed by 1 base and the J gene end by 9 bases; junction bases not matched to a gene: 13. The CDR3 length is 17 residues. The CDR3 spells CASSEFPGGQGTTEQFF. The CDR3, as DNA: TGTGCCAGCAGTGAATTCCCCGGGGGACAGGGCACCACTGAGCAGTTCTTC.

Only a few counts were recorded for this clonotype. CDR3 amino acids: CASSYSGGMNTEAFF. Written as DNA, the CDR3 is TGTGCCAGCAGTTACTCAGGCGGCATGAACACTGAAGCTTTCTTT. The J gene is TRBJ1-1, the V gene TRBV6-5, with D unresolved. Trimming left V 0 bases short and J 0 bases short, with 8 bases between. The germline V gene has CDR1 MNHEY and CDR2 SVGAGI. CDR3 length: 15 residues.

This clonotype was counted ten times or more. Here the CDR3 reads CASRLRGNSYEQYF. The CDR3 nucleotides are TGTGCCAGCAGGTTACGGGGAAACTCCTACGAGCAGTACTTC. The chain joins TRBV7-2 to TRBJ2-7, with D possibly being TRBD2 (5 bases). The CDR3 is made up of 14 amino acids. The V end was cut by 6 bases, the J end by 0 bases, with 12 bases between. The germline V gene has CDR1 SGHTA and CDR2 FQGNSA.

There are many counts of this clonotype. The chain is built from TRBV27 and TRBJ1-5, with 8 bases identical to TRBD1. V shed 4 bases, J shed 7 bases, and the junction held 9 bases outside the gene matches. Germline V gene sequence: CDR1 MNHEY, CDR2 SMNVEV (reference sequence). CDR3 length: 15 amino acids. The DNA of the CDR3 is TGTGCCAGCAGTTCAAGGACAGGGCTAGGCCAGCCCCAGCATTTT. The encoded protein is CASSSRTGLGQPQHF.